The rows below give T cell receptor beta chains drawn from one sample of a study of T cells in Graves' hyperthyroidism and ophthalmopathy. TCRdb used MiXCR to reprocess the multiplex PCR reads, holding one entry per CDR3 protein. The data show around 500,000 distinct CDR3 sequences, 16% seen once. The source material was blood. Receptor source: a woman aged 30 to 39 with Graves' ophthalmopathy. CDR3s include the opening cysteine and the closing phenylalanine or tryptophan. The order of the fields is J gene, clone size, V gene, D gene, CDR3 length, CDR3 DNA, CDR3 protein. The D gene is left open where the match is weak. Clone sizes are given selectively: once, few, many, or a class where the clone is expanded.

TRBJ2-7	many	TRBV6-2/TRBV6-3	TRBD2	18	TGTGCCACCCATCGGCCAACAACTAGCGGGAGGAATTCCTACGAGCAGTACTTC	CATHRPTTSGRNSYEQYF
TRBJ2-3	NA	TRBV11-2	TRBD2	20	TGTGCCAGCAGCTTAGGGGGTAGCGGGAGGGCCACGATATTCACAGATACGCAGTATTTT	CASSLGGSGRATIFTDTQYF
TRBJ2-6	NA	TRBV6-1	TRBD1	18	TGTGCCAGCAGTGACCGGGACAGGGGAGTCTCTGGGGCCAACGTCCTGACTTTC	CASSDRDRGVSGANVLTF
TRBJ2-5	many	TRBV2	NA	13	TGTGCCAGCAGTGACGTCGGCCAAGAGACCCAGTACTTC	CASSDVGQETQYF
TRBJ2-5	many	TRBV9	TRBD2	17	TGTGCCAGCAGCGTAGGTGTGGGGGGGATCAGCCAAGAGACCCAGTACTTC	CASSVGVGGISQETQYF
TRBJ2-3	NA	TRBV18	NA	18	TGTGTCAGCTCACCACCCTTATTGCTCGGCGAAGGAAGGAATACGCAGTATTTT	CVSSPPLLLGEGRNTQYF
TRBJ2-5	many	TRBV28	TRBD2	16	TGTGCCAGCAGTTTTCAACTAGCGGGAGCGGGAGAGACCCAGTACTTC	CASSFQLAGAGETQYF
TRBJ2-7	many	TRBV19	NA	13	TGTGCCAGTAGTCCGGGACTTGGATACGAGCAGTACTTC	CASSPGLGYEQYF
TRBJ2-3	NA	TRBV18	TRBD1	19	TGTGCCAGCTCACCGCTCCATCGAAAACAGGGGGTAGGCACAGATACGCAGTATTTT	CASSPLHRKQGVGTDTQYF
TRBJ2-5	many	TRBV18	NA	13	TGTGCCAGCTCACTCGACAGCCAAGAGACCCAGTACTTC	CASSLDSQETQYF